Sequencing of this TCR beta chain was carried out in a study of blood T cell repertoires in COVID-19. The wider study: COVID-19 samples, acute and convalescent, were from the United States, Italy and Spain. PBMCs, B-cell-depleted T cells, or T cells provided the cDNA or gDNA that made up the material.

In the original processing: For nucleated cells, counts were estimated from reference gene primer amplification. Generated by immunoSEQ multiplex PCR, the TCRdb table keeps only in-frame clones and is missing some. The V and J calls and clone size come from that table; D and trimming were worked out from the DNA. The sample shows approximately 100,000 clones, approximately 93% of them seen only once. This CDR3 comprises 18 residues. Germline V CDR1 and CDR2: SNHLY, FYNNEI. V dropped 2 bases and J dropped 0; count of bases not matched to a gene: 10. The receptor was derived from a man aged 60 to 75 with acute or convalescent COVID-19. The rearrangement joins TRBV2 to TRBJ2-1, with 7 bases aligning to TRBD1. What was sequenced was peripheral blood. This CDR3 is CASSEIPTGVSSYNEQFF. The CDR3 DNA follows: TGTGCCAGCAGTGAAATCCCTACAGGGGTTAGCTCCTACAATGAGCAGTTCTTC.